What follows is one T cell receptor (beta chain) and its context. Only a few counts were recorded for this clonotype. Its antigen specificity is not known. There are no base qualities to consult, and no much larger clone falls within one base. Trimming at the junction amounts to 3 bases on V and 2 bases on J, and the germline ends lie 13 bases apart. The germline V gene specifies KGHSH as CDR1 and LQKENI as CDR2. The CDR3 holds 15 amino acids from the cysteine to the phenylalanine. The retained sequence is limited to the CDR3, 45 bases, with the frame set at the first base. Library preparation used multiplex PCR. The instrument was an Illumina HiSeq 4000. iRepertoire HTBI primers and Arm-PCR amplification of CDR3 regions were used to construct TCR beta libraries. Before sequencing, the PCR products went through gel purification. Regarding the original processing steps: Gene usage analysis of CDR3 amino acid clonotypes used the 55 to 65 TRBV and 14 TRBJ segments found across samples. Filtered high-quality paired reads were merged into contigs using COPE and FqMerger. BLAST was used to align contigs to the IMGT TRBV, TRBD and TRBJ reference genes, and CDR3 was defined following IMGT. Any clonotype with a frequency above 0.1% was classified as a highly expanded clone. Shannon entropy was used to measure repertoire diversity, and the Gini coefficient was used to measure V-J evenness. Clonotypes shared by more than one individual were considered public. TCRdb applied fastp at Q25 and MiXCR to the public reads, then kept only in-frame beta chains. Entries are consolidated by CDR3 protein sequence, retaining the most common genes and DNA. The V and J calls shown here were made by TCRdb, not taken from the authors' results. For this sample the table gives about 360,000 distinct CDR3 sequences, of which 15% to 20% were detected only once. The top ten constitute 20% to 25% of the sample.

This sample was included in a study of regulatory T cells in long-lasting Graves disease (dated by TCRdb to about 2021). As for the study more broadly: Newly diagnosed Graves' disease patients had taken antithyroid drugs for less than 3 months. Peripheral blood TCR sequencing and RNA sequencing compared persistent Graves' disease patients with newly diagnosed Graves' disease patients. The study was registered as a clinical trial and conducted in China. A total of roughly 33 samples were covered by TCR sequencing, comprising approximately 13 persistent and approximately 20 newly diagnosed Graves' disease patients. Findings and caveats that apply to the study as a whole: As a limitation, the authors acknowledged that the small sample size may reduce accuracy. Only the TCR beta chain was sequenced and analyzed. Lower TCR Shannon entropy and fewer highly expanded clones were observed in persistent Graves' disease patients than in newly diagnosed patients, which suggested clonal expansion. Only peripheral blood was studied, because thyroid tissue, the primary lesion, was inaccessible. Patients with persistent disease shared more public clonotypes (about 2,500) than newly diagnosed patients did (roughly 970). TRBV28, TRBJ1-2 and TRBJ2-5 were preferentially used in persistent disease, while TRBV20-1 and TRBJ2-1 were favored in newly diagnosed disease.

The sample's time point label, decoded: newly diagnosed GD, antithyroid drugs for less than 3 months. RNA was extracted from PBMCs in TRIzol for both TCR sequencing and RNA sequencing. The diagnosis of Graves' disease followed American Thyroid Association guidelines. Recruitment of patients was carried out at an endocrinology department in Xi'an, China. Each patient gave about 10 milliliters of peripheral blood, collected in an EDTA anticoagulant tube. Ficoll Paque Plus density gradient separation was used to isolate PBMCs, and no additional T cell sorting was done. An Agilent 2100 Bioanalyzer and agarose gel were used to check RNA quality, and a NanoDrop 2000 was used to measure RNA concentration. This same sample was also part of a study on T cells in Graves' hyperthyroidism and ophthalmopathy. The second investigation adds: Stable Graves' hyperthyroidism was defined as no progression to ophthalmopathy during 18 months of follow-up. Hyperthyroidism patients were aged 18 to 65 years and newly diagnosed, with disease duration of less than 2 months. Patients with uncontrolled infections, other autoimmune diseases, pregnancy or lactation were excluded. Clinical symptoms, serum thyroxine and TRAb, thyroid ultrasound, and orbital computed tomography formed the basis for the diagnoses. A first-round RT-PCR of the TCR CDR3 used the HTBI primer set with the Qiagen OneStep RT-PCR kit. Most expanded thyroid clonotypes (frequency above 0.001) were also detected in blood, suggesting blood repertoires may reflect thyroid immune responses. Ophthalmopathy was separated from stable hyperthyroidism by a 13 V-J signature model, with roughly 88% sensitivity and about 81% specificity obtained in cross-validation and 80%/75% obtained in testing. In validation, progression to ophthalmopathy was predicted by the model with roughly 71% sensitivity and roughly 76% specificity, a median of roughly six months before onset. TCR V-J signatures able to tell the groups apart were searched for in a discovery cohort of 100 patients, of whom about 40 had Graves' ophthalmopathy and 57 had stable Graves' hyperthyroidism. An independent validation cohort of around 19 hyperthyroidism patients and approximately 16 patients who later progressed to ophthalmopathy tested prospective prediction of ophthalmopathy. The 75 to 100 discovery patients were randomly split 7:3 into training and test sets. In several Graves' hyperthyroidism patients, the study also compared T-cell repertoires from thyroid tissue with T-cell repertoires from blood. Following sampling, methimazole starting at 30 mg daily was given to hyperthyroidism patients, and high-dose intravenous methylprednisolone was given to ophthalmopathy patients. Libraries were constructed in a second round of multiplex PCR, after which size selection and purification were carried out. Libraries were sequenced paired-end with 100 bp reads on an Illumina HiSeq2000. SOAPnuke was used to process the raw data, throwing out any read that contained adapters or uncalled bases, had a mean Phred below 15, or lacked an exact constant-primer or identifier match. High-quality paired reads were merged using COPE v1.2.5, and each unique nucleotide sequence was defined as a clonotype. MiTCR v1.1 was used to align clonotypes to the IMGT TRBV, TRBD and TRBJ reference segments. The analysis was restricted to V-J combinations with a frequency above 0.0001, which together covered over 99% of the repertoires. The TCS score was defined as F50 (clonal expansion) divided by E x V (chaos), with BLOSUM62-based TCRdist calculated between CDR3 peptides within each V-J. Welch's t-statistics and random forest reduced roughly 530 V-J features to 13, which were used in a naive Bayes classifier (R e1071). No statistical method was used to fix the sample size in advance, and group allocation was not hidden from the investigators. According to the paper, TCR Vbeta CDR3 sequencing was carried out on 135 peripheral blood samples, which came from under 50 ophthalmopathy, around 74 hyperthyroidism and approximately 17 progressor patients.

This TCR came from a woman under 30 with Graves disease. Donor details come from another sample of the same person, matched by shared clones. The sequencing used peripheral blood mononuclear cells (PBMCs), collected at new diagnosis, from a patient treated with antithyroid drugs. The chain is assembled from TRBV18 and TRBJ1-2, and the D gene may be TRBD1, 5 bases matching. The CDR3 has the sequence CASSPEGQGNYGYTF. The DNA sequence is TGTGCCAGCTCACCCGAGGGGCAGGGCAACTATGGCTACACCTTC. This CDR3, with the reference TRBV18 and TRBJ1-2 proteins standing in past its ends, gives the full variable domain NAGVMQNPRHLVRRRGQEARLRCSPMKGHSHVYWYRQLPEEGLKFMVYLQKENIIDESGMPKERFSAEFPKEGPSILRIQQVVRGDSAAYFCASSPEGQGNYGYTFGSGTRLTVV.